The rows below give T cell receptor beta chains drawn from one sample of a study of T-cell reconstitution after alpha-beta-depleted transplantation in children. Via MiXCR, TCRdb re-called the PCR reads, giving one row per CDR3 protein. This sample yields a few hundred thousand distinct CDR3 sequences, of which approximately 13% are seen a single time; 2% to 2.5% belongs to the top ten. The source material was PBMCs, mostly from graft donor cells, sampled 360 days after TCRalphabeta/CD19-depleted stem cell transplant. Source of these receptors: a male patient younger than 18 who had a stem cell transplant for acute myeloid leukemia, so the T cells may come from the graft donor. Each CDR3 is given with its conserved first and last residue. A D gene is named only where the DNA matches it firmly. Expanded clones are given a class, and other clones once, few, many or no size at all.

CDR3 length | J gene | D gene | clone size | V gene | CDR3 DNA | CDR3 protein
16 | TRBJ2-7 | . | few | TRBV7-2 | TGTGCCAGCAGCTTAGGGGTTCATGGCTACCACTACGAGCAGTACTTC | CASSLGVHGYHYEQYF
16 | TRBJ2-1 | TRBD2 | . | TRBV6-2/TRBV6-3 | TGTGCCAGCAGTCAGCCGGGGACTAGCAAACGCAATGAGCAGTTCTTC | CASSQPGTSKRNEQFF
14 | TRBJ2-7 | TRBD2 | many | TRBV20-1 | TGCAGTGCTATAGCGGGAGGGTGGGCCTACGAGCAGTACTTC | CSAIAGGWAYEQYF
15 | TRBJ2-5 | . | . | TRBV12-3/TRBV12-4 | TGTGCCAGCAGATCCGGGACACCATTCCAAGAGACCCAGTACTTC | CASRSGTPFQETQYF
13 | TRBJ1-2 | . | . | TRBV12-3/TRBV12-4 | TGTGCCAGCAGCTCCCCACCTAACTATGGCTACACCTTC | CASSSPPNYGYTF
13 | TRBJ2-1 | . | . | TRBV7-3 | TGTGCCAGCAGCTTAACAAAGACCGCTAAGCAGTTCTTC | CASSLTKTAKQFF
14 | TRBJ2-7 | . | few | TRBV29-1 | TGCAGCGCTTCCTCTGGGACATACTCCTACGAGCAGTACTTC | CSASSGTYSYEQYF
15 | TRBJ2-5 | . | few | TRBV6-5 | TGTGCCAGCAGTTACGGGCCCCTTTTGGATTGGACCCAGTACTTC | CASSYGPLLDWTQYF
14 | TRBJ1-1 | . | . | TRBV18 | TGTGCCAGCTCACCCCAGGGAAGTGTAGGTGAAGCTTTCTTT | CASSPQGSVGEAFF
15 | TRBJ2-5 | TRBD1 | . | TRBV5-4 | TGTGCCAGCAGCCCAGGGGGCAAGGGCCAAGAGACCCAGTACTTC | CASSPGGKGQETQYF
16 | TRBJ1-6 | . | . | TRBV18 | TGTGCCAGCTCACCACCTTCGGGGCAGGGGAATTCACCCCTCCACTTT | CASSPPSGQGNSPLHF
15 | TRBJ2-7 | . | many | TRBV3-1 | TGTGCCAGCAGCTCCCCGACCGGGACAAGCTACGAGCAGTACTTC | CASSSPTGTSYEQYF
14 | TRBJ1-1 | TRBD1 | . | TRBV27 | TGTGCCAGCGGTCGACAGGGGGGCGGCACTGAAGCTTTCTTT | CASGRQGGGTEAFF
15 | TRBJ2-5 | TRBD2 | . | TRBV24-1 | TGTGCCACCAGTGAGGGAGGGACGAACCAAGAGACCCAGTACTTC | CATSEGGTNQETQYF
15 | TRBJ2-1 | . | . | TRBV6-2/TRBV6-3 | TGTGCCAGCAGTTACTCGAACATTATCTACAATGAGCAGTTCTTC | CASSYSNIIYNEQFF
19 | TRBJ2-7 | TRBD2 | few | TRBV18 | TGTGCCAGCTCACCACGGCGAGAACTAGCGGGAGGGGGGACCTCCGAGCAGTACTTC | CASSPRRELAGGGTSEQYF
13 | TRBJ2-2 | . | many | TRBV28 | TGTGCCAGCAGTTTTAGTAGTTCCGGGGAGCTGTTTTTT | CASSFSSSGELFF
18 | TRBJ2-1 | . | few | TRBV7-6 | TGTGCCAGCAGCAAGCTCCAGCCAGACGGGATATCTAACAATGAGCAGTTCTTC | CASSKLQPDGISNNEQFF
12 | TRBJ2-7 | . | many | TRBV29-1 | TGCAGCGTTTCACAGGGTAACCGCGAGCAGTACTTC | CSVSQGNREQYF
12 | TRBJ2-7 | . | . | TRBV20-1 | TGCAGTGCTAGACCGGGGACCTACGAGCAGTACTTC | CSARPGTYEQYF
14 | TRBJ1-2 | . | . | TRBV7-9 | TGTGCCAGCAGATTAACGGCGGGGACCCATGGCTACACCTTC | CASRLTAGTHGYTF
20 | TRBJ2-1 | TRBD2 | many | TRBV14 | TGTGCCAGCAGCCAGCAGGTCGGGACTAGCGGGACGGGTCTCTACAATGAGCAGTTCTTC | CASSQQVGTSGTGLYNEQFF
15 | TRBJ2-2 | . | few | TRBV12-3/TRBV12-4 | TGTGCCAGCATCCCAGAGACGCTGAACACCGGGGAGCTGTTTTTT | CASIPETLNTGELFF
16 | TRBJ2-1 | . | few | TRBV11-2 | TGTGCCAGCAGCCCCGCGGTAGCGGTAGCCTACAATGAGCAGTTCTTC | CASSPAVAVAYNEQFF
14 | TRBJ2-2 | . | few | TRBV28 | TGTGCCAGCATCGACGGGGGGCGCGCCGGGGAGCTGTTTTTT | CASIDGGRAGELFF
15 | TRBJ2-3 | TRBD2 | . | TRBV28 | TGTGCCAGCAGTTTCAGCGGGAAGGACACAGATACGCAGTATTTT | CASSFSGKDTDTQYF
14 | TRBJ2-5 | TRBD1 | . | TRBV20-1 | TGCAGTGCCCCGGGACAGGGATGGGGTGAGACCCAGTACTTC | CSAPGQGWGETQYF
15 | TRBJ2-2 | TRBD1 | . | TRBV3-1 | TGTGCCAGCAGCCTGACGGACAGGGGGCTCGGGGAGCTGTTTTTT | CASSLTDRGLGELFF
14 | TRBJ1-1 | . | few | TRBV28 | TGTGCCAGCAGTTTAATTACCCGGGGCACTGAAGCTTTCTTT | CASSLITRGTEAFF
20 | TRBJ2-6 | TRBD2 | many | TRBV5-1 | TGCGCCAGCAGCTTAACCGGGACTAGCGCTTCTAGCTCTGGGGCCAACGTCCTGACTTTC | CASSLTGTSASSSGANVLTF
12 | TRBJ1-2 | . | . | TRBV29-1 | TGCAGCGTGGGGGAATGGGACTATGGCTACACCTTC | CSVGEWDYGYTF
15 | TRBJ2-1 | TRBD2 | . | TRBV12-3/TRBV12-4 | TGTGCCAGCGCAGACGGGAGCGGGAGTGAAAATGAGCAGTTCTTC | CASADGSGSENEQFF
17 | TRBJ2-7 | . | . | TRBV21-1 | TGTGCCAGCAGCATTAAAGGTCCGGGACAGGGGGCGTACGAGCAGTACTTC | CASSIKGPGQGAYEQYF
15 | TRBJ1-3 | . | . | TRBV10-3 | TGTGCCATCCTAAACACCCGGGCCTCTGGAAACACCATATATTTT | CAILNTRASGNTIYF
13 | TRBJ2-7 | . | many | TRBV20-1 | TGCAGTGCTAGTGCGCGTTCGGGCCCTGAGGAGTACTTC | CSASARSGPEEYF
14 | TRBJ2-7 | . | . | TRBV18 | TGTGCCAGCTCCCCTAACCCGGGGCTCTACGAGCAGTACTTC | CASSPNPGLYEQYF
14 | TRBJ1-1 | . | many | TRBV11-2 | TGTGCCAGCAGCTCGGACAGATGGAACACTGAAGCTTTCTTT | CASSSDRWNTEAFF
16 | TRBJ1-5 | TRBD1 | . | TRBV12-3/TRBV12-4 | TGTGCCAGCACCCAGGGGGACAGGGGGCCGTTTCAGCCCCAGCATTTT | CASTQGDRGPFQPQHF
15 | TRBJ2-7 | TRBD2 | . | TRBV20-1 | TGCAGTGCTAGAAACTTACTAGCGGGAGTTGTCGAGCAGTACTTC | CSARNLLAGVVEQYF
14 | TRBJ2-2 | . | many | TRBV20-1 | TGCAGTGCTAGCATCGGACCTTGGTCCGGGGAGCTGTTTTTT | CSASIGPWSGELFF
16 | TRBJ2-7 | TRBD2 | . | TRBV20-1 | TGCAGTGCTATGAAGTTAGGACTAGCGGGTCTCTGGGAGCAGTACTTC | CSAMKLGLAGLWEQYF
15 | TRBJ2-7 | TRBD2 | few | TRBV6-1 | TGTGCCAGCAAGGGGACTAGCGGGTCTTCCTACGAGCAGTACTTC | CASKGTSGSSYEQYF
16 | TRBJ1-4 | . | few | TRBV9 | TGTGCCAGCAGCGTAGCTACCGGGGGGCGTCGTGAAAAACTGTTTTTT | CASSVATGGRREKLFF
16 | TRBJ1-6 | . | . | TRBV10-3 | TGTGCCATCAGTGAGTGGGAGGGATCCTATAATTCACCCCTCCACTTT | CAISEWEGSYNSPLHF
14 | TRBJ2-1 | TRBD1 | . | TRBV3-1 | TGTGCCACCCACCGGACAGGGGGTGGCAATGAGCAGTTCTTC | CATHRTGGGNEQFF
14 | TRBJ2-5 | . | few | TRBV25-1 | TGTGCCAGCAGTGACGGCATACCCAAGAGAACCCAGTACTTC | CASSDGIPKRTQYF
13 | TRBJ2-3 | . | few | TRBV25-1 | TGTGCCAGCAGACCCCCGGTGACAGATACGCAGTATTTT | CASRPPVTDTQYF
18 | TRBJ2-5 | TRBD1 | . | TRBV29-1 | TGCAGCGTTGAACTGGGTGCGACAGGGGGCTCTGGCCAAGAGACCCAGTACTTC | CSVELGATGGSGQETQYF
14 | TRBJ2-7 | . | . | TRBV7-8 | TGTGCCAGCAGCTTAGTAGGGACAATATACGAGCAGTACTTC | CASSLVGTIYEQYF
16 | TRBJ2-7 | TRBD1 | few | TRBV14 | TGTGCCAGAAGCCAGGGACAGGGGCCGATGCTTAGTGAGCAGTACTTC | CARSQGQGPMLSEQYF
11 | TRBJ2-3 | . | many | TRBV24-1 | TGTGCCACCAGGGGTACAGATACGCAGTATTTT | CATRGTDTQYF
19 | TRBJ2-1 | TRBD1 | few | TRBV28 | TGTGCCAGCAGTTTAGTAGCCCAGACAGGGGCTCTCGCCTACAATGAGCAGTTCTTC | CASSLVAQTGALAYNEQFF